This entry lists 19 T cell receptor beta chains sequenced from one sample in a study of OX40 agonist ivuxolimab in advanced cancers. Profiled with immunoSEQ multiplex PCR; TCRdb holds only in-frame clones, not every one. The sample includes 75,000 to 100,000 clones, about nine tenths of them seen just once. The source material was CD4+ or CD8+ T cells sorted from blood, sampled in a trial of the OX40 agonist ivuxolimab. These receptors were obtained from an adult with an advanced solid tumor such as melanoma, head and neck, liver or kidney cancer.

The rearrangement uses TRBV2 and TRBJ1-2; tentatively, D is TRBD1 (5 bases). V lost 6 bases to trimming and J lost 1 base, with 9 bases between them. Looked up from germline, CDR1 is SNHLY and CDR2 is FYNNEI. CDR3 length: 13 residues. In nucleotides, the CDR3 is TGTGCCAGCAGGCCGACAGTTAACTATGGCTACACCTTC. Protein product: CASRPTVNYGYTF.

The gene calls are TRBV18 and TRBJ2-6, with D possibly being TRBD1 or TRBD2 (5 bases each). There are 18 residues in the CDR3. Germline lookup yields CDR1 KGHSH and CDR2 LQKENI. The V end was cut by 3 bases, the J end by 0 bases, with 15 bases between. The CDR3 DNA reads as TGTGCCAGCTCACCGGGGACGGGACCGAGCTCTGGGGCCAACGTCCTGACTTTC. It translates to CASSPGTGPSSGANVLTF.

This chain joins TRBV6-5 and TRBJ2-7; TRBD2 matches 9 bases. The CDR3 loop spans 15 amino acids. Per germline, CDR1 MNHEY and CDR2 SVGAGI. V shed 6 bases and J 4 bases; nucleotides not matched to a gene: 10. CDR3 sequence: CASRLSGRWGYEQYF. The CDR3 bases are TGTGCCAGCAGACTTAGCGGGAGATGGGGTTACGAGCAGTACTTC.

The rearrangement joins TRBV11-1 to TRBJ2-2; D is uncertain. The germline CDR1 and CDR2 sequences are SGHAT and FQDESV (reference sequence). V was shortened by 6 bases and J by 4 bases, with 9 bases between the two germline ends. This CDR3 comprises 13 residues. CDR3 region: CASRVSPTGELFF. In nucleotides, the CDR3 is TGTGCCAGCAGGGTTAGCCCCACCGGGGAGCTGTTTTTT.

J is TRBJ2-7 and V is TRBV6-1; no definite D call. This CDR3 is built from 14 residues. Per the germline V gene, CDR1 is MNHNS and CDR2 is SASEGT. V was pared by 7 bases and J by 5 bases, with 18 bases between. CDR3 DNA sequence: TGTGCCAGCACCCGAGACTTAGAACTTAACGAGCAGTACTTC. Translation gives CASTRDLELNEQYF.

This clone was seen a single time. The rearrangement links TRBV13 to TRBJ1-1, with D maybe TRBD1 (6 bases). The V gene's germline CDR1 is PRHDT and CDR2 FYEKMQ (reference sequence). The CDR3 consists of 16 residues. V lost 5 bases and J lost 1, with 17 bases in between. The CDR3, as DNA: TGTGCCAGCAGCGCACCGGGGGCGAGGGGGAACACTGAAGCTTTCTTT. As protein: CASSAPGARGNTEAFF.

This clone was observed a few times. The CDR3 sequence: CASSPGGLGGSYEQYF. The CDR3 DNA reads as TGTGCCAGCAGCCCCGGAGGTCTCGGCGGATCCTACGAGCAGTACTTC. The genes are TRBV7-9 and TRBJ2-7, with D possibly TRBD2 on 5 matching bases. The CDR3 runs 16 residues. Germline assignment: CDR1 SEHNR and CDR2 FQNEAQ (reference sequence). Trimming shortened V by 5 bases and J by 1 base, and 18 bases separated the two germline ends. Full variable domain (outside the CDR3, taken from reference TRBV7-9 and TRBJ2-7): DTGVSQNPRHKITKRGQNVTFRCDPISEHNRLYWYRQTLGQGPEFLTYFQNEAQLEKSRLLSDRFSAERPKGSFSTLEIQRTEQGDSAMYLCASSPGGLGGSYEQYFGPGTRLTVT.

The chain has TRBV25-1 and TRBJ2-5; D possibly corresponds to TRBD2 (5 bases). The CDR3 sequence is 14 residues long. V dropped 5 bases and J dropped 5 bases, with 15 bases sitting between them. CDR1 MGHDK and CDR2 SYGVNS come from the germline V gene. DNA for the CDR3: TGTGCCAGCAGTCACGGGGTGGTTCAGGAGACCCAGTACTTC. As protein: CASSHGVVQETQYF.

This chain joins TRBV6-6 and TRBJ2-5, with 9 bases that match TRBD1. CDR3 size: 15 residues. Germline V gene lookup returns CDR1 MNHNY and CDR2 SVGAGI (reference sequence). V lost 0 bases and J lost 4; bases outside the gene matches: 3. For the CDR3, the DNA is TGTGCCAGCAGTTACTCGGGACAGGGCGTAGAGACCCAGTACTTC. Protein: CASSYSGQGVETQYF.

The chain uses TRBV7-9 and TRBJ2-7; the D is unclear. The germline gives CDR1 SEHNR, CDR2 FQNEAQ (reference sequence). V lost 4 bases and J 6 bases, leaving 10 bases between the germline ends. The CDR3 length is 12 residues. The CDR3 sequence: CASSSLTGEQYF. For the CDR3, the DNA is TGTGCCAGCAGCTCCCTCACGGGCGAGCAGTACTTC.

This clone has a single count. The rearrangement joins TRBV4-1 to TRBJ1-1; TRBD1 aligns across 8 bases. The CDR3 spans 18 residues. V was pared by 2 bases and J by 0 bases, with 11 bases of the junction left unmatched. CDR1 is MGHRA, CDR2 YSYEKL, per germline. CDR3 nucleotide sequence: TGCGCCAGCAGCCAAAGGACGACAGGGGAGGGAATGAACACTGAAGCTTTCTTT. Encoded protein: CASSQRTTGEGMNTEAFF.

The chain uses TRBV5-8 and TRBJ2-1, with D tentatively TRBD2 (5 bases). Trimming removed 8 bases at V and 1 base at J, with 10 bases between. Germline CDR1 and CDR2: SGHTS and YDEGEE. CDR3 length: 13 amino acids. The CDR3 coding sequence is TGTGCCAGAGGAGGCAGGTCCTACAATGAGCAGTTCTTC. Protein: CARGGRSYNEQFF.

The chain links TRBV5-1 to TRBJ1-1; no clear D. The germline gives CDR1 SGHRS, CDR2 YFSETQ. This CDR3 is built from 14 residues. Trimming left V 4 bases short and J 1 base short, with 11 bases between. The CDR3 here is CASSMKTGNTEAFF. The CDR3 DNA is TGCGCCAGCAGCATGAAGACGGGGAACACTGAAGCTTTCTTT. Together with reference TRBV5-1 and TRBJ1-1, the CDR3 gives the full variable domain: KAGVTQTPRYLIKTRGQQVTLSCSPISGHRSVSWYQQTPGQGLQFLFEYFSETQRNKGNFPGRFSGRQFSNSRSEMNVSTLELGDSALYLCASSMKTGNTEAFFGQGTRLTVV.

Only one count was recorded for this clone. This chain connects TRBV9 to TRBJ2-3; 10 positions agree with TRBD2. Looked up from germline, CDR1 is SGDLS and CDR2 is YYNGEE. Germline trimming cut 3 bases from V and 4 bases from J; bases unmatched to any gene: 5. The CDR3 runs 15 residues. The CDR3 protein is CASSGTGTSADTQYF. In DNA, the CDR3 is TGTGCCAGCAGCGGAACCGGGACTAGCGCAGATACGCAGTATTTT.

This rearrangement joins TRBV7-9 to TRBJ2-7; 9 bases match TRBD1. The germline gives CDR1 SEHNR, CDR2 FQNEAQ (reference sequence). J lost 3 bases, V lost 8 bases, and 8 bases had no gene match. The CDR3 runs to 14 residues. The CDR3: CASGMGDRVYEQYF. The DNA for the CDR3 is TGTGCCAGCGGAATGGGGGACAGGGTCTACGAGCAGTACTTC.

The chain uses TRBV28 and TRBJ2-5; D is perhaps TRBD1 or TRBD2 (5 bases each). CDR3 length equals 13 residues. V was pared by 11 bases and J by 4 bases, with 17 bases between. Germline CDR1 reads MDHEN; CDR2 reads SYDVKM. CDR3 sequence reads: CACARDRTETQYF. CDR3 coding DNA: TGTGCCTGCGCCAGGGACCGAACAGAGACCCAGTACTTC. The full variable domain, completed using reference TRBV28 and TRBJ2-5, is DVKVTQSSRYLVKRTGEKVFLECVQDMDHENMFWYRQDPGLGLRLIYFSYDVKMKEKGDIPEGYSVSREKKERFSLILESASTNQTSMYLCACARDRTETQYFGPGTRLLVL.

The V call is TRBV7-9, the J call TRBJ2-5; weak D call: TRBD2 (6 bases). Per germline, CDR1 SEHNR and CDR2 FQNEAQ (reference sequence). The V end was cut by 5 bases, the J end by 4 bases, with 14 bases between. The CDR3 contains 14 residues. The DNA of the CDR3 is TGTGCCAGCAGCCAAAACGGGGGAAGAGAGACCCAGTACTTC. It encodes CASSQNGGRETQYF.

This clone was seen just once. The V gene is TRBV5-1, the J gene TRBJ2-7, with D tentatively TRBD2 (7 bases). The V gene lost 4 bases and the J gene lost 4 bases, with 18 bases spanning the gap. The CDR3 is 15 residues long. Germline V lookup: CDR1 SGHRS, CDR2 YFSETQ. CDR3 nucleotide sequence: TGCGCCAGCAGCGCCCTAGGGGGGGCGGGTTACGAGCAGTACTTC. This sequence encodes CASSALGGAGYEQYF.

The chain joins TRBV19 to TRBJ1-2; D remains ambiguous. The CDR3 extends over 13 amino acids. V gave up 1 base and J gave up 8 bases, with 11 bases separating them. In germline, CDR1 is LNHDA, CDR2 SQIVND (reference sequence). In DNA, the CDR3 is TGTGCCAGTAGTATAGCTTCCGACGCGGGCTACACCTTC. Amino acids: CASSIASDAGYTF.